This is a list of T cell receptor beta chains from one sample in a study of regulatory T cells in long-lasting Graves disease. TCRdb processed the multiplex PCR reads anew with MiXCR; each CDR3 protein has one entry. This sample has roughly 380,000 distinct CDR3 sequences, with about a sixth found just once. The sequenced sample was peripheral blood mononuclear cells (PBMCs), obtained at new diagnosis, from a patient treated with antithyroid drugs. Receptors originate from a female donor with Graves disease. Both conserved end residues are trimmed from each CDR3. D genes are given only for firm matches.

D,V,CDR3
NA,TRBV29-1,SVDPFQETQY
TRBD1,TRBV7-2,ASSSRPGQGGKNEQF
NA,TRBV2,ASTRDRGEAEAF
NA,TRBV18,ASSPRGTARTGELF
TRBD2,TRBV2,ASSEGLAGGRPTGELF
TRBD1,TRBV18,ASSPDRASTDTQY
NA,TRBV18,ASSAVDTQY
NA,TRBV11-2,ASSSRGDHSYNEQF
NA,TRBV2,ASMERGQPQH
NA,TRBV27,ASRTGRDEQF
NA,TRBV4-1,ASSLSERTTTNEKLF
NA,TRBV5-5,ASSPAGARRANTGELF
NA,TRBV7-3,ASSHRGDSLSDIQY
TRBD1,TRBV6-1,ASSVDRDNEQF
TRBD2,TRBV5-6,ASSATGGGETQY
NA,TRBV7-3,ASAHGTRGTDTQY
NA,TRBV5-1,ASSHLGPNSGANVLT
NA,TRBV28,ASSPYRGSGYT
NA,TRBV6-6,ASRRNQGNGYT
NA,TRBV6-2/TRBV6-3,ASSQIRGAAAF
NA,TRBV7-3,ASSSYGLIYEQY
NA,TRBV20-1,SVEPGGTDTQY